These T cell receptor beta chains were read from a single sample in a study of T-cell reconstitution after alpha-beta-depleted transplantation in children. TCRdb analysed the PCR reads with MiXCR anew, one entry per CDR3 protein. Of about 350,000 distinct CDR3 sequences listed, about an eighth are singletons. The specimen was PBMCs, collected from the stem cell graft. Receptors were obtained from a human donor who donated a stem cell graft to a child with Fanconi anemia. CDR3s include the opening cysteine and the closing phenylalanine or tryptophan. D genes are given only for firm matches. Clone size is shown for a subset of rows, as once, few, many or a class of expanded clone.

v_call	j_call	d_call	clone_size	cdr3_nt	cdr3_aa
TRBV12-5	TRBJ1-1	NA	NA	TGTGCTAGTGGTTTCTCGACAGATATGAACACTGAAGCTTTCTTT	CASGFSTDMNTEAFF
TRBV4-2	TRBJ2-7	NA	NA	TGTGCCAGCAGCCAAATCGCGGGGGAGCAGTACTTC	CASSQIAGEQYF
TRBV20-1	TRBJ1-1	TRBD1	NA	TGCAGTGCTAGAGATCAGGGACAGGGGGGTTCGGTCACTGAAGCTTTCTTT	CSARDQGQGGSVTEAFF
TRBV7-6	TRBJ2-5	TRBD2	few	TGTGCCAGCAGCTTTTCCGGGACTAGCGGGGGGGCCGGCGAGACCCAGTACTTC	CASSFSGTSGGAGETQYF
TRBV9	TRBJ2-3	TRBD2	NA	TGTGCCAGCAGCCCCGGGGGGGGCGGGAATGCAGATACGCAGTATTTT	CASSPGGGGNADTQYF
TRBV7-9	TRBJ2-1	NA	NA	TGTGCCAGCAGCCAGGTCTTAGGGGAAGGGTCCTACAATGAGCAGTTCTTC	CASSQVLGEGSYNEQFF
TRBV9	TRBJ2-1	NA	NA	TGTGCCAGCAGCGTAACCGGGACCCGGGGCGGGTTCAATGAGCAGTTCTTC	CASSVTGTRGGFNEQFF
TRBV7-8	TRBJ1-1	NA	many	TGTGCCAGCAGCTTTGACACGTTGCCTATGAGCACTGAAGCTTTCTTT	CASSFDTLPMSTEAFF
TRBV4-3	TRBJ1-6	TRBD1	few	TGCGCCAGCAGCGCGTTTTACAGGGGTTCTAATTCACCCCTCCACTTT	CASSAFYRGSNSPLHF
TRBV4-3	TRBJ2-3	NA	many	TGCGCCAGCAGCCGAGGGGAGGGGGTATTATCAGATACGCAGTATTTT	CASSRGEGVLSDTQYF
TRBV15	TRBJ2-1	TRBD2	few	TGTGCCACGGGACTAGCGGGTTCGAAGGAGCAGTTCTTC	CATGLAGSKEQFF
TRBV20-1	TRBJ2-1	NA	NA	TGCAGTGCGAGAAACTTACAGGGATTGACCTACAATGAGCAGTTCTTC	CSARNLQGLTYNEQFF
TRBV5-1	TRBJ2-1	TRBD1	many	TGCGCCAGCAGCCCGGGACAGGGTGGCTACAATGAGCAGTTCTTC	CASSPGQGGYNEQFF
TRBV12-3/TRBV12-4	TRBJ1-3	NA	NA	TGTGCCAGCAGTTTCAGGGGTGCGGCTGGAAACACCATATATTTT	CASSFRGAAGNTIYF
TRBV13	TRBJ2-5	NA	many	TGTGCCAGCAGCTTAGATAGACAAGAGACCCAGTACTTC	CASSLDRQETQYF
TRBV18	TRBJ1-1	NA	NA	TGTGCCAGCTCACCAGAGACTCACTTATTGAGCACTGAAGCTTTCTTT	CASSPETHLLSTEAFF
TRBV30	TRBJ2-1	TRBD1	NA	TGTGCCTGGAGTCCAGGGGGCAATGAGCAGTTCTTC	CAWSPGGNEQFF
TRBV9	TRBJ2-2	NA	few	TGTGCCAGCAGCGTAGCCGCAGGGGCCGGGGAGCTGTTTTTT	CASSVAAGAGELFF
TRBV4-1	TRBJ2-1	NA	NA	TGCGCCAGCAGCCAAAGATCAAGCTTCGAGCAGTTCTTC	CASSQRSSFEQFF
TRBV6-2/TRBV6-3	TRBJ1-5	NA	NA	TGTGCCAGCAACAAAGGGGGACCGCTGATTCAGCCCCAGCATTTT	CASNKGGPLIQPQHF
TRBV7-9	TRBJ2-5	NA	NA	TGTGCCAGCGGGCCAGGGACACCCCCAACGGGGACCCAGTACTTC	CASGPGTPPTGTQYF
TRBV10-3	TRBJ2-3	NA	NA	TGTGCCATTACCGGACAGAGCCTCACAGATACGCAGTATTTT	CAITGQSLTDTQYF
TRBV6-1	TRBJ1-6	NA	few	TGTGCCAGCATGGCCCGAGGGTTCAATTCACCCCTCCACTTT	CASMARGFNSPLHF
TRBV4-3	TRBJ2-2	NA	many	TGCGCCAGCAGCCTTTCCAGGGGAAACACCGGGGAGCTGTTTTTT	CASSLSRGNTGELFF
TRBV6-5	TRBJ2-2	NA	many	TGTGCCAGCAGGACGGGGACCGGGGAGCTGTTTTTT	CASRTGTGELFF
TRBV4-3	TRBJ2-2	NA	many	TGCGCCAGCAGCCAAAACAGGGCCACCGGGGAGCTGTTTTTT	CASSQNRATGELFF
TRBV11-2	TRBJ1-1	TRBD1	NA	TGTGCCAGCAGCCAAGACAGGGGCGACACTGAAGCTTTCTTT	CASSQDRGDTEAFF
TRBV7-2	TRBJ2-3	TRBD1	NA	TGTGCCAGCAGCTTAACGGGACAGAAGACAGATACGCAGTATTTT	CASSLTGQKTDTQYF
TRBV20-1	TRBJ2-3	TRBD2	NA	TGCAGTGCCGCGGGGGGCCGGGTGTCGGATACGCAGTATTTT	CSAAGGRVSDTQYF
TRBV4-2	TRBJ1-3	NA	many	TGTGCCAGCACTTTGGGGGTCCATAGCTCTGGAAACACCATATATTTT	CASTLGVHSSGNTIYF
TRBV6-5	TRBJ2-1	NA	NA	TGTGCCAGCAGTTATATCGGGGGAGAGCAGTTCTTC	CASSYIGGEQFF
TRBV12-3/TRBV12-4	TRBJ2-1	NA	many	TGTGCCAGCAGTTCCCGGGGTGAGCAGTTCTTC	CASSSRGEQFF
TRBV10-3	TRBJ2-7	TRBD2	many	TGTGCCATCAGCGGACTAGCGACTACCTACGAGCAGTACTTC	CAISGLATTYEQYF
TRBV20-1	TRBJ2-7	NA	few	TGCAGTGCTAAACAGGGTGCCTACGAGCAGTACTTC	CSAKQGAYEQYF
TRBV12-3/TRBV12-4	TRBJ2-2	TRBD1	NA	TGTGCCAGCAGCCAGACAGGGGTTACGAACACCGGGGAGCTGTTTTTT	CASSQTGVTNTGELFF
TRBV4-2	TRBJ2-4	NA	NA	TGTGCCAGCAGCCAAGAGGTGAACGGAGCCAAAAACATTCAGTACTTC	CASSQEVNGAKNIQYF
TRBV6-1	TRBJ1-1	NA	NA	TGTGCCAGCACCCCTCCGGGGAGAAGCAACACTGAAGCTTTCTTT	CASTPPGRSNTEAFF
TRBV18	TRBJ1-5	NA	few	TGTGCCAGCTCACCCCTACCAAGCAATCAGCCCCAGCATTTT	CASSPLPSNQPQHF
TRBV28	TRBJ2-3	TRBD1	few	TGTGCCAGCAGCTTACCCGGGACAGGGGCCCAGCATACGCAGTATTTT	CASSLPGTGAQHTQYF
TRBV10-3	TRBJ2-7	NA	many	TGTGCCATCAGTTATCGGGGCTACGAGCAGTACTTC	CAISYRGYEQYF
TRBV7-9	TRBJ2-1	NA	NA	TGTGCCAGCAGCTTAAAAGGAACCTACAATGAGCAGTTCTTC	CASSLKGTYNEQFF
TRBV12-3/TRBV12-4	TRBJ1-2	NA	NA	TGTGCCAGCAGTTTCACCATGAACTATGGCTACACCTTC	CASSFTMNYGYTF
TRBV6-5	TRBJ1-1	NA	few	TGTGCCAGCAGTTATAGGCAGAAACTTACAGAGAACACTGAAGCTTTCTTT	CASSYRQKLTENTEAFF
TRBV6-5	TRBJ2-3	NA	few	TGTGCCAGCAGTTACTCGCCTAGCATTACAGATACGCAGTATTTT	CASSYSPSITDTQYF
TRBV30	TRBJ2-7	NA	NA	TGTGCCTGGAGTGTACAAAGGGACGAGCAGTACTTC	CAWSVQRDEQYF
TRBV7-8	TRBJ1-1	NA	few	TGTGCCAGCAGCTTAGGCGAGGTCCCTAACACTGAAGCTTTCTTT	CASSLGEVPNTEAFF
TRBV20-1	TRBJ1-3	NA	NA	TGCAGTGCTAGAGATCCGGGGGCTGGAGTGGGAAGAAACACCATATATTTT	CSARDPGAGVGRNTIYF
TRBV14	TRBJ2-1	NA	few	TGTGCCAGCAGCCCTTGGGGGGTTCCGGATTACAATGAGCAGTTCTTC	CASSPWGVPDYNEQFF